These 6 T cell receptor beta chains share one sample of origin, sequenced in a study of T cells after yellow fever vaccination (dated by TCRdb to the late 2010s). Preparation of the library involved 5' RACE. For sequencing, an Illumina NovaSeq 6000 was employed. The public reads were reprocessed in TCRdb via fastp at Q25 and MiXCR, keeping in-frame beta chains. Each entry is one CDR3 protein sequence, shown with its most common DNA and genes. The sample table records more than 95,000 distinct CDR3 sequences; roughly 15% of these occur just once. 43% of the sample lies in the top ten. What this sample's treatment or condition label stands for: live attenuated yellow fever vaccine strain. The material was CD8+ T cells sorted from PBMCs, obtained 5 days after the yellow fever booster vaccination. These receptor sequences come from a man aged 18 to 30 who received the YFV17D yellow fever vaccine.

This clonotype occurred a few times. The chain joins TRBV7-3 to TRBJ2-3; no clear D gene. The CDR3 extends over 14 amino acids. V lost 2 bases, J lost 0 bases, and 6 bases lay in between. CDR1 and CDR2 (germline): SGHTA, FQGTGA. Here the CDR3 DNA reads TGTGCCAGCAGCTTACCAACTAGCACAGATACGCAGTATTTT. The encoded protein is CASSLPTSTDTQYF.

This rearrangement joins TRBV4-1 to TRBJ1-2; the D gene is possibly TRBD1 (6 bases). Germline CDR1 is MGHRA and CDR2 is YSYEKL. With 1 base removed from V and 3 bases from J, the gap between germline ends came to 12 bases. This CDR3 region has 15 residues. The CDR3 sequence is CASSQGQAQYYGYTF. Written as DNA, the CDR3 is TGCGCCAGCAGCCAAGGACAGGCGCAATACTATGGCTACACCTTC.

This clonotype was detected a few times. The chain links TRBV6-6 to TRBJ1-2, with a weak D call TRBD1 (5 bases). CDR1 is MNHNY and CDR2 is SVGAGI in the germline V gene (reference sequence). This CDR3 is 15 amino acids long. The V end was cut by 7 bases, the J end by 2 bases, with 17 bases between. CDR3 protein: CASTSSQGGNYGYTF. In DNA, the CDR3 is TGTGCCAGCACCTCTTCCCAGGGAGGGAACTATGGCTACACCTTC.

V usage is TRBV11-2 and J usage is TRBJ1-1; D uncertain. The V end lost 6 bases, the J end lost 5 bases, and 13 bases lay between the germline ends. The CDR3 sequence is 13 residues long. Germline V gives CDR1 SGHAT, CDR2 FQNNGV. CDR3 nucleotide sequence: TGTGCCAGCAGTGAACCGGTGGCGACTGAAGCTTTCTTT. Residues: CASSEPVATEAFF.

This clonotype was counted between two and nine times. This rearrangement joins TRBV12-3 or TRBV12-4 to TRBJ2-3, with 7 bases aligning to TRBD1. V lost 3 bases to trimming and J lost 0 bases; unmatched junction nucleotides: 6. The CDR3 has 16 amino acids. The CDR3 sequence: CASSFPGQSSTDTQYF. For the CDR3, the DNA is TGTGCCAGCAGTTTCCCGGGACAGTCTAGCACAGATACGCAGTATTTT.

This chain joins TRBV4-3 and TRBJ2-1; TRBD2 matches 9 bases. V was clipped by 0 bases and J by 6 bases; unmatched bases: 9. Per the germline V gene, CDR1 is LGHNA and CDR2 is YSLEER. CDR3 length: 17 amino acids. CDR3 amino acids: CASSQEGASGVGNEQFF. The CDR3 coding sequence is TGCGCCAGCAGCCAAGAAGGGGCTAGCGGGGTGGGCAATGAGCAGTTCTTC.